The 28 T cell receptor beta chains presented below share a single source sample, sequenced in a study of cytomegalovirus exposure and HLA in healthy donors. Profiled with immunoSEQ multiplex PCR; TCRdb holds only in-frame clones, not every one. Here the sample spans 200,000 to 300,000 clones, approximately 86% being singletons. Sequencing was performed on PBMCs. Receptors originate from a woman in her twenties or thirties in good health and CMV-seropositive.

CDR3 DNA sequence: TGTGCCGGGCAGACGGGGGTGCTGTCAGATACGCAGTATTTT. This gives the protein CAGQTGVLSDTQYF. The genes are TRBV30 and TRBJ2-3; D perhaps matches TRBD2 (6 bases). Trimming stripped 8 bases from V and 4 bases from J, with 19 bases between. CDR3 length: 14 residues. CDR1 and CDR2 from the germline V gene are GTSNPN and SVGIG (reference sequence).

Details on this clone: Additional DNA sequences in this sample encode the identical CDR3. The chain links TRBV27 to TRBJ1-1, with D possibly TRBD1 on 6 matching bases. Trimming took off 2 bases at V and 1 base at J, with 8 bases between the two ends. Germline loops: CDR1 MNHEY, CDR2 SMNVEV (reference sequence). This CDR3 region has 14 residues. CDR3: CASSLLGGNTEAFF. As DNA, the CDR3 is TGTGCCAGCAGTTTACTAGGGGGGAACACTGAAGCTTTCTTT.

The chain recombines TRBV5-1 with TRBJ2-1; unclear D gene. Germline CDR1 is SGHRS and CDR2 is YFSETQ. Between the trimmed V and J ends, which lost 4 bases and 6 bases, there was a span of 8 bases. The CDR3 length is 12 residues. CDR3: CASSPTLNEQFF. The CDR3 DNA sequence: TGCGCCAGCAGCCCGACTCTCAATGAGCAGTTCTTC.

This sequence joins TRBV7-9 and TRBJ2-7; 8 nucleotides match TRBD1. The CDR3 sequence is 13 residues long. Losses at the gene ends were 4 bases for V and 5 bases for J; bases not matched to a gene: 4. CDR1 and CDR2 (germline): SEHNR, FQNEAQ (reference sequence). The DNA for the CDR3 is TGTGCCAGCAGCTCCGGGACAGGAGACGAGCAGTACTTC. Translating it yields CASSSGTGDEQYF.

This chain uses TRBV27 with TRBJ2-7, with 7 nucleotides matching TRBD1. CDR1 is MNHEY and CDR2 is SMNVEV in the germline V gene (reference sequence). Unmatched junction bases numbered 21, after V lost 3 bases and J lost 4 bases. The CDR3 consists of 19 residues. Written as DNA, the CDR3 is TGTGCCAGCAGTTTCACGACAGGGTGGGGTTTCACGCAATTTTACGAGCAGTACTTC. It specifies CASSFTTGWGFTQFYEQYF.

The chain employs TRBV4-2 and TRBJ2-5; maybe TRBD2 (6 bases). Germline V gene sequence: CDR1 LGHNA, CDR2 YNFKEQ. The CDR3 covers 15 residues. V was trimmed by 0 bases and J by 2 bases, leaving 10 bases between them. The CDR3 region is CASSQERLVQETQYF. Here the CDR3 DNA reads TGTGCCAGCAGCCAAGAAAGACTAGTTCAAGAGACCCAGTACTTC.

The V gene is TRBV18, the J gene TRBJ2-7; the D gene is possibly TRBD1 (6 bases). CDR3 length: 13 residues. Looked up from germline, CDR1 is KGHSH and CDR2 is LQKENI. The V end was cut by 3 bases, the J end by 2 bases, with 8 bases between. The CDR3 sequence: CASSPGATYEQYF. CDR3 nucleotide sequence: TGTGCCAGCTCACCGGGGGCCACCTACGAGCAGTACTTC.

The V gene is TRBV15, the J gene TRBJ2-7; 7 bases line up with TRBD1. Germline V gene data show CDR1 as LNHNV and CDR2 as YYDKDF (reference sequence). With V trimmed by 3 bases and J by 2 bases, 10 bases remained unmatched. This CDR3 spans 16 amino acids. The CDR3 region has the DNA TGTGCCACCAGCAGTGTTCTAAACAGGGGAGCCTACGAGCAGTACTTC. Its translation is CATSSVLNRGAYEQYF.

The chain recombines TRBV5-1 with TRBJ2-3; no reliable D call. Trimming cost V 0 bases and J 4 bases, with 9 bases left between them. Germline values: CDR1 SGHRS, CDR2 YFSETQ. There are 14 residues in the CDR3. The CDR3 DNA reads as TGCGCCAGCAGCTTGGCCCTAGGTTCAGATACGCAGTATTTT. Its protein product is CASSLALGSDTQYF.

The chain has TRBV30 and TRBJ1-5; D not certain. Trimming took off 6 bases at V and 0 bases at J, with 12 bases between the two ends. The CDR3 runs 14 residues. In germline, CDR1 is GTSNPN, CDR2 SVGIG (reference sequence). The CDR3 here is CACSGGNSNQPQHF. CDR3 DNA sequence: TGTGCCTGTTCGGGAGGCAATAGCAATCAGCCCCAGCATTTT.

The CDR3 here is CASSLDWAVDIQYF. The CDR3 DNA sequence: TGTGCCAGCAGCTTAGATTGGGCCGTAGACATTCAGTACTTC. This chain uses TRBV11-2 with TRBJ2-4; D is ambiguous. Germline values: CDR1 SGHAT, CDR2 FQNNGV. The CDR3 is made up of 14 amino acids. With 0 bases removed from V and 8 bases from J, the gap between germline ends came to 11 bases. Drawing the rest from reference TRBV11-2 and TRBJ2-4, the complete variable domain is EAGVAQSPRYKIIEKRQSVAFWCNPISGHATLYWYQQILGQGPKLLIQFQNNGVVDDSQLPKDRFSAERLKGVDSTLKIQPAKLEDSAVYLCASSLDWAVDIQYFGAGTRLSVL.

The gene calls are TRBV27 and TRBJ2-7, with a tentative D call TRBD1 (5 bases). Germline V gene sequence: CDR1 MNHEY, CDR2 SMNVEV (reference sequence). This CDR3 spans 15 amino acids. V was trimmed by 2 bases and J by 1 base, leaving 12 bases between them. CDR3 bases: TGTGCCAGCAGTTTAAACCGACAGACTTCCTACGAGCAGTACTTC. It yields the protein CASSLNRQTSYEQYF.

The genes are TRBV6-5 and TRBJ1-1; 8 bases line up with TRBD1. In germline, CDR1 is MNHEY, CDR2 SVGAGI. This CDR3 comprises 15 residues. J gave up 5 bases and V 5 bases, and 10 bases lay outside the gene matches. The CDR3, as DNA: TGTGCCAGCAGTCGGCGACAGGGGCTGGGGACTGAAGCTTTCTTT. Protein sequence: CASSRRQGLGTEAFF.

V usage is TRBV29-1 and J usage is TRBJ2-5; the match to TRBD2 covers 10 bases. Looked up from germline, CDR1 is SQVTM and CDR2 is ANQGSEA. Trimming took 5 bases from V and 2 from J; bases not matched to a gene: 8. The CDR3 loop spans 15 amino acids. In DNA form, the CDR3 reads TGCAGCGTTCGTTGGACTAGCGGTTTTCAAGAGACCCAGTACTTC. It codes for CSVRWTSGFQETQYF.

The chain employs TRBV4-1 and TRBJ2-2; TRBD2 matches 7 bases. V was pared by 1 base and J by 7 bases, with 9 bases of the junction left unmatched. The CDR3 covers 16 residues. CDR1 MGHRA and CDR2 YSYEKL come from the germline V gene. The CDR3 nucleotides are TGCGCCAGCAGCCAAGGAGTTGGGGGGGATGGCGGGGAGCTGTTTTTT. Translating it yields CASSQGVGGDGGELFF.

The chain recombines TRBV5-4 with TRBJ2-1, with TRBD2 matching 10 bases. The CDR3 has 15 amino acids. V dropped 1 base and J dropped 6; count of bases not matched to a gene: 4. Germline CDR1 and CDR2: SGHNT and YYREEE (reference sequence). Here the CDR3 DNA reads TGTGCCAGCAGCTTGAGGCTAGCGGGAGTCAATGAGCAGTTCTTC. Translating it yields CASSLRLAGVNEQFF.

V usage is TRBV9 and J usage is TRBJ2-3, with D maybe TRBD2 (7 bases). Looked up from germline, CDR1 is SGDLS and CDR2 is YYNGEE. This CDR3 contains 14 residues. With 3 bases removed from V and 1 base from J, the gap between germline ends came to 9 bases. The CDR3 region is CASSEGGGTDTQYF. DNA of the CDR3: TGTGCCAGCAGCGAGGGGGGGGGCACAGATACGCAGTATTTT.

V is TRBV5-1 and J is TRBJ1-1; 7 bases are shared with TRBD1. J gave up 5 bases and V 2 bases, and 6 bases lay outside the gene matches. The CDR3 length is 14 residues. Per the germline V gene, CDR1 is SGHRS and CDR2 is YFSETQ. CDR3 sequence: CASSFQGERTEAFF. In nucleotides, the CDR3 is TGCGCCAGCAGCTTTCAGGGGGAAAGGACTGAAGCTTTCTTT.

The chain combines TRBV6-1 with TRBJ2-3; maybe TRBD2 (5 bases). Deletions cut 4 bases from V and 2 bases from J, with 16 bases between. The CDR3 covers 16 residues. Germline CDR1 reads MNHNS; CDR2 reads SASEGT. The CDR3 sequence is CASSVTSGIATDTQYF. Written as DNA, the CDR3 is TGTGCCAGCAGTGTAACGTCGGGGATCGCCACAGATACGCAGTATTTT.

This clone was counted between two and nine times. The V gene is TRBV6-1, the J gene TRBJ2-2; the D is unclear. The CDR3 loop spans 13 amino acids. V lost 2 bases, J lost 6 bases, and 7 bases lay in between. The germline CDR1 and CDR2 sequences are MNHNS and SASEGT. Here the CDR3 reads CASSEIDSGELFF. The DNA of the CDR3 is TGTGCCAGCAGTGAAATAGATTCCGGGGAGCTGTTTTTT.

In its sample, this clone was seen once. This chain joins TRBV29-1 and TRBJ2-1; possibly TRBD2 for D (6 bases). CDR3 size: 14 residues. Germline V lookup: CDR1 SQVTM, CDR2 ANQGSEA. V was pared by 4 bases and J by 2 bases, with 12 bases between. The CDR3 DNA follows: TGCAGCGTTGTTGTTCGGGAGACCTACAATGAGCAGTTCTTC. It encodes CSVVVRETYNEQFF.

The chain joins TRBV7-9 to TRBJ2-1; 7 bases are shared with TRBD2. V shed 8 bases, J shed 5 bases, and the junction held 12 bases outside the gene matches. CDR1 and CDR2 from the germline V gene are SEHNR and FQNEAQ (reference sequence). The CDR3 is 15 amino acids. The CDR3 sequence: CASLTPGLSHNEQFF. CDR3 nucleotide sequence: TGTGCCAGCCTGACACCGGGACTATCCCACAATGAGCAGTTCTTC.

This chain connects TRBV11-2 to TRBJ2-7; 7 nucleotides align to TRBD2. J was trimmed by 0 bases and V by 0 bases; bases with no gene match: 2. The CDR3 has 15 amino acids. Germline V gene sequence: CDR1 SGHAT, CDR2 FQNNGV. CDR3 residues: CASSLDGGGSYEQYF. The CDR3 DNA follows: TGTGCCAGCAGCTTAGACGGCGGGGGCTCCTACGAGCAGTACTTC. Supplemented by reference TRBV11-2 and TRBJ2-7, the full variable domain reads EAGVAQSPRYKIIEKRQSVAFWCNPISGHATLYWYQQILGQGPKLLIQFQNNGVVDDSQLPKDRFSAERLKGVDSTLKIQPAKLEDSAVYLCASSLDGGGSYEQYFGPGTRLTVT.

V gene TRBV4-1 combines with J gene TRBJ1-1, with D uncertain. This CDR3 contains 14 residues. CDR1 and CDR2 from the germline V gene are MGHRA and YSYEKL. With 1 base removed from V and 5 bases from J, the gap between germline ends came to 11 bases. CDR3 nucleotide sequence: TGCGCCAGCAGCCAAGGCAGGTCGGGGACTGAAGCTTTCTTT. This translates into CASSQGRSGTEAFF.

The chain carries TRBV27 and TRBJ2-5, with D possibly matching TRBD2 (5 bases). Germline V gives CDR1 MNHEY, CDR2 SMNVEV (reference sequence). The CDR3 length is 17 residues. The V end lost 3 bases, the J end lost 4 bases, and 21 bases lay between the germline ends. The CDR3 region has the DNA TGTGCCAGCAGTTTTTGGTCGAGGGCCGAGGGTAGAGAGACCCAGTACTTC. Residues: CASSFWSRAEGRETQYF.

This clone was counted once. The rearrangement uses TRBV7-8 and TRBJ2-2; 9 bases agree with TRBD1. J gave up 2 bases and V 1 base, and 11 bases lay outside the gene matches. Germline-derived CDR1 and CDR2 are SGHVS and FQNEAQ. The CDR3 is 19 amino acids. CDR3 sequence: CASSLVGQGISLNTGELFF. In nucleotides, the CDR3 is TGTGCCAGCAGCTTAGTGGGACAGGGTATCAGCCTAAACACCGGGGAGCTGTTTTTT.

This chain uses TRBV2 with TRBJ2-3; tentatively, D is TRBD2 (5 bases). Per germline, CDR1 SNHLY and CDR2 FYNNEI. The CDR3 runs 15 residues. The V and J ends lost 7 bases and 2 bases respectively, with 16 bases between them. This CDR3 is CASKERGEPTDTQYF. CDR3 in DNA: TGTGCCAGCAAAGAACGGGGAGAGCCCACAGATACGCAGTATTTT.

This chain connects TRBV5-1 to TRBJ2-5; TRBD2 matches 11 bases. This CDR3 spans 15 amino acids. Germline V lookup: CDR1 SGHRS, CDR2 YFSETQ. Trimming at V came to 1 base and at J to 3 bases, leaving 2 bases not matched to a gene. The CDR3 region has the DNA TGCGCCAGCAGCTTGACTAGCGGGAGTAAAGAGACCCAGTACTTC. Its protein product is CASSLTSGSKETQYF.